Below, one T cell receptor beta chain is given with its context. This clone's antigen is unknown. Within one base of it there is no much larger clone, and no base qualities were kept. The data are from a study of T cell responses to AZD1222 COVID-19 vaccine (TCRdb year 2021). Broadly, across the study: AZD1222 recipients with second doses at about 4 weeks or about 12 weeks were pooled, because spike-specific TCR depth and breadth did not differ between schedules. Trial participants were enrolled by age into 18-55, 56-69 and 70-plus year subgroups, with about 150, 27 and 61 TCR-sequenced participants respectively. TCR sequencing covered 230 to 250 trial participants: some 210 given two doses of AZD1222 and 26 given two doses of MenACWY control vaccine.

The CDR3 regions of human TCRbeta chains were analyzed by immunosequencing. The authors' pipeline ran thus. Repertoire TCRs were matched against a reference library of SARS-CoV-2-specific TCRs generated with the MIRA antigen-specificity platform. Breadth meant the fraction of unique TCRs that were SARS-CoV-2-associated, whereas depth meant the fraction of total T cells that were SARS-CoV-2-associated. Each spike-specific TCR was assigned to its reactive spike region and to a CD4 or CD8 class using the MIRA data. Log10-transformed breadth and depth values were compared by one-way ANOVA with Sidak's multiple comparisons tests. TCRdb holds this immuneACCESS table with in-frame rearrangements only. Some clones are missing; in checked studies, unresolved V genes explain under half, and the rest has no known cause. The V and J calls and clone size are taken from that table; D and trimming were inferred from the DNA. The sample includes fewer than 120,000 clones, with roughly four fifths observed a single time. The ten most abundant clones make up approximately 4.6% of the sample.

In the paper's terms, the time point label means: baseline before first vaccination. Vaccinee samples were obtained from the UK trials COV001 and COV002, which included a single-blind randomized controlled phase 2/3 trial of AZD1222 (ChAdOx1 nCoV-19) in healthy adults. For TCRbeta chain sequencing, PBMC samples were collected from trial participants at day 0 and at day 28 after the second dose. For this chain, trimming is 4 bases at the V end and 4 bases at the J end, and the number of junction bases without a gene match is 7. The CDR3 sequence holds 14 residues, the cysteine and phenylalanine included. Of the read, only the CDR3 DNA is kept; its 42 bases are in frame from base 1. From a lookup of the germline V gene, CDR1 and CDR2 are KGHSH and LQKENI. General study outcomes and caveats: A significant rise in spike-specific TCR breadth and depth was observed after two AZD1222 doses relative to day 0 and relative to MenACWY recipients. Nearly half of unique spike-specific TCRs reportedly recognized epitopes outside regions mutated in the B.1.351 and B.1.1.7 variants. Because no day 14 peak-response samples were available, repertoires were characterized only after the peak T cell response. In the small 56-69-year group, the increase in depth fell short of significance, most likely because of low power. Most participants were white British and females outnumbered males, and the authors suggested that clonal diversity may have been underestimated. Conclusions about previously exposed vaccinees were limited because only a handful of AZD1222 recipients were SARS-CoV-2 seropositive at baseline. The vaccine-associated CD4 TCRs covered the entire spike protein, and the dominant responses fell in regions 160-218 and 743-854.

Recombination linked TRBV18 to TRBJ2-7, and TRBD2 aligns with 7 junction nucleotides. Material: peripheral blood, obtained on day 0 of AZD1222 vaccination. The source is an adult in good health. The DNA reads TGTGCCAGCTCACAGGGAGGGAGTCGGTACGAGCAGTACTTC. This sequence encodes CASSQGGSRYEQYF.